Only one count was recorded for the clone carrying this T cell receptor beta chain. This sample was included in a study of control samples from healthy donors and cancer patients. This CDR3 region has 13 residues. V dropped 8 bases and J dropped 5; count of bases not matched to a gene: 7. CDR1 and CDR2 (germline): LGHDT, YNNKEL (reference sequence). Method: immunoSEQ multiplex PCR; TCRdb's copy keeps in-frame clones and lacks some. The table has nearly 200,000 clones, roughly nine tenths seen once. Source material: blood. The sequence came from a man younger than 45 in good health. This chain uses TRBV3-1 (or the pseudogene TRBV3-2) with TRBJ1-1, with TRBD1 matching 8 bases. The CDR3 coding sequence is TGTGCCAGCTGCAGGGGGCGTGAGACTGAAGCTTTCTTT. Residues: CASCRGRETEAFF.